The rows below give T cell receptor beta chains drawn from one sample of a study of blood T cell repertoires in COVID-19. Method: immunoSEQ multiplex PCR; TCRdb's copy keeps in-frame clones and lacks some. The table lists around 140,000 clones, 65% to 85% of them singletons. Sequenced material: peripheral blood. Receptor source: a woman aged 80 or older with acute or convalescent COVID-19. CDR3s include the opening cysteine and the closing phenylalanine or tryptophan. D genes are given only for firm matches. For some rows the clone size is stated as once, few or many, or as a class when expanded; others skip it.

D gene: NA; clone size: NA; J gene: TRBJ1-3; V gene: TRBV5-6; CDR3 DNA: TGTGCCAGCAGCCTAACAGGGAGCTCTGGAAACACCATATATTTT; CDR3 protein: CASSLTGSSGNTIYF
D gene: TRBD1; clone size: NA; J gene: TRBJ2-5; V gene: TRBV30; CDR3 DNA: TGTGCCTGGAGTCGGACAGGGATGGGAGAGACCCAGTACTTC; CDR3 protein: CAWSRTGMGETQYF
D gene: NA; clone size: NA; J gene: TRBJ2-7; V gene: TRBV27; CDR3 DNA: TGTGCCAGCAGTTTATCCTACCGGACAGTTAGATCCTACGAGCAGTACTTC; CDR3 protein: CASSLSYRTVRSYEQYF
D gene: TRBD2; clone size: NA; J gene: TRBJ2-7; V gene: TRBV19; CDR3 DNA: TGTGCCAGTAGTAGGCGTGGGAGGGAGAGCGAGCAGTACTTC; CDR3 protein: CASSRRGRESEQYF
D gene: TRBD1; clone size: NA; J gene: TRBJ1-5; V gene: TRBV7-9; CDR3 DNA: TGTGCCAGCGGACAGGGGAACGACAATCAGCCCCAGCATTTT; CDR3 protein: CASGQGNDNQPQHF
D gene: TRBD1; clone size: NA; J gene: TRBJ1-2; V gene: TRBV6-6; CDR3 DNA: TGTGCCAGCAGTGGGACAGGGAACTATGGCTACACCTTC; CDR3 protein: CASSGTGNYGYTF
D gene: TRBD2; clone size: NA; J gene: TRBJ2-1; V gene: TRBV4-1; CDR3 DNA: TGCGCCAGCAGCCAAGAGGGGATAGCGGGGGGGCGGAATGAGCAGTTCTTC; CDR3 protein: CASSQEGIAGGRNEQFF
D gene: NA; clone size: NA; J gene: TRBJ2-2; V gene: TRBV9; CDR3 DNA: TGTGCCAGCAGCCCCCGGGGGGCGGGCACCGGGGAGCTGTTTTTT; CDR3 protein: CASSPRGAGTGELFF
D gene: NA; clone size: NA; J gene: TRBJ2-7; V gene: TRBV25-1; CDR3 DNA: TGTGCCAGCATGGACAGTTCTATGGCCTACGAGCAGTACTTC; CDR3 protein: CASMDSSMAYEQYF
D gene: NA; clone size: NA; J gene: TRBJ2-7; V gene: TRBV19; CDR3 DNA: TGTGCCAGTAGTATAAATGTTGGCCCCTCCTACGAGCAGTACTTC; CDR3 protein: CASSINVGPSYEQYF
D gene: TRBD2; clone size: NA; J gene: TRBJ2-1; V gene: TRBV6-5; CDR3 DNA: TGTGCCAGCATCCTGGGACTAGCGTCTCGCAATGAGCAGTTCTTC; CDR3 protein: CASILGLASRNEQFF
D gene: TRBD1; clone size: NA; J gene: TRBJ2-5; V gene: TRBV27; CDR3 DNA: TGTGCCAGCAGAGAAATCCAGGGGGCTGTGGGGACCCAGTACTTC; CDR3 protein: CASREIQGAVGTQYF
D gene: NA; clone size: NA; J gene: TRBJ2-6; V gene: TRBV7-2; CDR3 DNA: TGTGCCAGCAGCCTACAGGGTACTTTCTCTGGGGCCAACGTCCTGACTTTC; CDR3 protein: CASSLQGTFSGANVLTF
D gene: NA; clone size: NA; J gene: TRBJ1-2; V gene: TRBV4-3; CDR3 DNA: TGCGCCAGCAGCCATGCAGAAACGGGGGGAGCCAACTATGGCTACACCTTC; CDR3 protein: CASSHAETGGANYGYTF
D gene: TRBD1; clone size: NA; J gene: TRBJ2-1; V gene: TRBV6-5; CDR3 DNA: TGTGCCAGCAGGGACAGGGGTTTGGGATACAATGAGCAGTTCTTC; CDR3 protein: CASRDRGLGYNEQFF
D gene: TRBD1; clone size: NA; J gene: TRBJ1-2; V gene: TRBV29-1; CDR3 DNA: TGCAGCGTTTGGTCGGGACAGGGGGCCAGGGGCTACACCTTC; CDR3 protein: CSVWSGQGARGYTF
D gene: TRBD1; clone size: NA; J gene: TRBJ1-5; V gene: TRBV18; CDR3 DNA: TGTGCCAGCTCACACAACGCCGGGACAGACAATCAGCCCCAGCATTTT; CDR3 protein: CASSHNAGTDNQPQHF
D gene: NA; clone size: NA; J gene: TRBJ2-5; V gene: TRBV5-1; CDR3 DNA: TGCGCCAGCAGCTTGGGCCAGGCTCAAGAGACCCAGTACTTC; CDR3 protein: CASSLGQAQETQYF
D gene: NA; clone size: NA; J gene: TRBJ2-7; V gene: TRBV7-9; CDR3 DNA: TGTGCCAGCAGCTTAGGGGTAGCCGCCTACGAGCAGTACTTC; CDR3 protein: CASSLGVAAYEQYF
D gene: TRBD1; clone size: NA; J gene: TRBJ1-5; V gene: TRBV14; CDR3 DNA: TGTGCCAGCAGCCATTTAGACAGGGGGCTAGCAAATCAGCCCCAGCATTTT; CDR3 protein: CASSHLDRGLANQPQHF
D gene: NA; clone size: once; J gene: TRBJ1-2; V gene: TRBV7-9; CDR3 DNA: TGTGCCAGCAGCTCTAGAGCTAACTATGGCTACACCTTC; CDR3 protein: CASSSRANYGYTF
D gene: TRBD1; clone size: once; J gene: TRBJ1-4; V gene: TRBV10-3; CDR3 DNA: TGTGCCATCAGTGGGGGACAGGGAGAAAAACTGTTTTTT; CDR3 protein: CAISGGQGEKLFF
D gene: TRBD2; clone size: NA; J gene: TRBJ2-3; V gene: TRBV6-6; CDR3 DNA: TGTGCCAGCAGAGTAGGGACTAGCTCAGATACGCAGTATTTT; CDR3 protein: CASRVGTSSDTQYF